This passage covers 16 T cell receptor beta chains from one sample sequenced in a study of blood T cell repertoires in COVID-19. The method was immunoSEQ multiplex PCR; TCRdb's version includes in-frame clones alone and lacks a portion of them. The data hold approximately 290,000 clones, with over 85% observed a single time. The sample comprised peripheral blood. Receptor source: a woman aged 30 to 39 with COVID-19, enrolled during active disease.

The chain uses TRBV19 and TRBJ1-2; perhaps TRBD1 as D (6 bases). CDR1 and CDR2 (germline): LNHDA, SQIVND (reference sequence). The CDR3 spans 12 residues. The V gene lost 9 bases and the J gene lost 2 bases, with 10 bases spanning the gap. The CDR3 nucleotides are TGTGCCAGCGCCACAGGGAACTATGGCTACACCTTC. This translates into CASATGNYGYTF.

DNA for the CDR3: TGTGCCACCAGGTCGGGACTAGGTTCCTACAATGAGCAGTTCTTC. This translates into CATRSGLGSYNEQFF. The chain couples TRBV24-1 to TRBJ2-1; TRBD2 matches 8 bases. Germline V gene lookup returns CDR1 KGHDR and CDR2 SFDVKD. V gave up 7 bases and J gave up 1 base; unmatched junction bases: 5. This CDR3 has 15 residues.

The V and J genes are TRBV4-2 and TRBJ2-3; TRBD2 agrees at 9 bases. Germline CDR1 is LGHNA and CDR2 is YNFKEQ. The CDR3 length is 19 residues. V shed 2 bases, J shed 0 bases, and the junction held 12 bases outside the gene matches. The CDR3: CASSQTARLAGTSTDTQYF. The CDR3 DNA reads as TGTGCCAGCAGCCAAACCGCCAGGCTAGCGGGGACTAGCACAGATACGCAGTATTTT.

This clone showed up just once. Germline is not matched at one junction end, which may reflect a read error. This chain connects TRBV13 to TRBJ1-2, with TRBD1 matching 9 bases. This CDR3 is 14 amino acids long. From germline, CDR1 is PRHDT and CDR2 FYEKMQ (reference sequence). The CDR3 region has the DNA TGTGCCAGCACAAGGGACAGGGCAGACTATGGCTGCACCTTC. This sequence encodes CASTRDRADYGCTF.

The chain joins TRBV29-1 to TRBJ2-7; TRBD1 aligns across 9 bases. CDR3 length: 14 amino acids. Germline CDR1 reads SQVTM; CDR2 reads ANQGSEA. Trimming removed 6 bases from V and 5 bases from J; junction bases left unmatched: 11. The CDR3 bases are TGCAGCGTAGGGCGGGGACAGGGCATCGACGAGCAGTACTTC. Translating it yields CSVGRGQGIDEQYF.

The chain carries TRBV3-1 (or the pseudogene TRBV3-2) and TRBJ2-7, with TRBD2 matching over 13 bases. Germline CDR1 reads LGHDT; CDR2 reads YNNKEL (reference sequence). Germline trimming cut 4 bases from V and 9 bases from J; bases unmatched to any gene: 9. The CDR3 consists of 15 residues. CDR3 sequence: CASSLTSGGALGQYF. CDR3 DNA sequence: TGTGCCAGCAGCCTTACTAGCGGGGGGGCGCTGGGGCAGTACTTC.

The chain joins TRBV7-9 to TRBJ1-1; D may be TRBD1 (5 bases). The CDR3 has 14 amino acids. Germline V gives CDR1 SEHNR, CDR2 FQNEAQ (reference sequence). Between the trimmed V and J ends, which lost 2 bases and 1 base, there was a span of 8 bases. This CDR3 reads CASSLQGPNTEAFF. The CDR3 DNA reads as TGTGCCAGCAGCTTACAGGGCCCGAACACTGAAGCTTTCTTT.

The rearrangement joins TRBV18 to TRBJ1-1; D call uncertain. The CDR3 covers 16 residues. CDR1 and CDR2 (germline): KGHSH, LQKENI. V was cut by 6 bases and J by 4 bases, with 21 bases left in between. The CDR3 DNA reads as TGTGCCAGCTCTACGTCCGTTGCGTCCCCCGTCACTGAAGCTTTCTTT. Its translation: CASSTSVASPVTEAFF.

This clone came up a few times. This chain uses TRBV6-2 or TRBV6-3 with TRBJ1-2; D not resolved. With 2 bases removed from V and 3 bases from J, the gap between germline ends came to 4 bases. This CDR3 has 12 amino acids. Per germline, CDR1 MNHEY and CDR2 SVGEGT. The CDR3 DNA reads TGTGCCAGCAGTTACCCCGACTATGGCTACACCTTC. It codes for CASSYPDYGYTF.

This chain connects TRBV7-9 to TRBJ2-7, with TRBD1 matching 9 bases. The length of the CDR3 is 15 residues. Germline-derived CDR1 and CDR2 are SEHNR and FQNEAQ (reference sequence). V shed 4 bases and J 3 bases; nucleotides not matched to a gene: 7. This CDR3 reads CASSSFPGQGYEQYF. The CDR3, as DNA: TGTGCCAGCAGCTCATTTCCGGGACAGGGCTACGAGCAGTACTTC. Filled out from reference TRBV7-9 and TRBJ2-7, the complete variable domain reads DTGVSQNPRHKITKRGQNVTFRCDPISEHNRLYWYRQTLGQGPEFLTYFQNEAQLEKSRLLSDRFSAERPKGSFSTLEIQRTEQGDSAMYLCASSSFPGQGYEQYFGPGTRLTVT.

This clone has more than one count but fewer than ten. This chain uses TRBV3-1 (or the pseudogene TRBV3-2) with TRBJ1-2, with D possibly TRBD1 on 5 matching bases. The CDR3 is made up of 15 amino acids. V lost 4 bases to trimming and J lost 4 bases, with 16 bases between them. Germline V gives CDR1 LGHDT, CDR2 YNNKEL (reference sequence). The CDR3 DNA is TGTGCCAGCAGCCCCGTTGACAGCCCGTCCTATGGCTACACCTTC. Its translation: CASSPVDSPSYGYTF.

The chain is built from TRBV2 and TRBJ1-2; 9 positions match TRBD1. J was trimmed by 9 bases and V by 4 bases; bases with no gene match: 3. CDR3 length equals 12 residues. Per germline, CDR1 SNHLY and CDR2 FYNNEI. Here the CDR3 reads CASSVGQGSYTF. CDR3 nucleotides: TGTGCCAGCAGTGTAGGACAGGGGAGCTACACCTTC. Filled out from reference TRBV2 and TRBJ1-2, the complete variable domain reads EPEVTQTPSHQVTQMGQEVILRCVPISNHLYFYWYRQILGQKVEFLVSFYNNEISEKSEIFDDQFSVERPDGSNFTLKIRSTKLEDSAMYFCASSVGQGSYTFGSGTRLTVV.

A single count supports this clone. The DNA for the CDR3 is TGTGCCAGCAGCCAAGATAGTCGATCGGGGTACTATGGCTACACCTTC. Protein: CASSQDSRSGYYGYTF. The chain carries TRBV14 and TRBJ1-2, with D uncertain. Germline-derived CDR1 and CDR2 are SGHDN and FVKESK. This CDR3 has 16 residues. V was pared by 0 bases and J by 3 bases, with 14 bases between. The full variable domain, rest sourced from reference TRBV14 and TRBJ1-2, is EAGVTQFPSHSVIEKGQTVTLRCDPISGHDNLYWYRRVMGKEIKFLLHFVKESKQDESGMPNNRFLAERTGGTYSTLKVQPAELEDSGVYFCASSQDSRSGYYGYTFGSGTRLTVV.

The CDR3 loop reads CASSDWGEDEQFF. CDR3 bases: TGTGCCAGCAGTGATTGGGGAGAGGATGAGCAGTTCTTC. The gene calls are TRBV25-1 and TRBJ2-1; D might be TRBD2 (5 bases). Germline V gene lookup returns CDR1 MGHDK and CDR2 SYGVNS. The CDR3 has 13 residues. With 3 bases removed from V and 8 bases from J, the gap between germline ends came to 11 bases.

The chain carries TRBV7-2 and TRBJ2-7; TRBD2 matches at 10 bases. V lost 4 bases, J lost 3 bases, and 9 bases stayed unmatched. This CDR3 contains 16 residues. CDR1 SGHTA and CDR2 FQGNSA come from the germline V gene. In DNA form, the CDR3 reads TGTGCCAGCAGCTCGAGGAGCGGGGGGGCCCGCTACGAGCAGTACTTC. Protein product: CASSSRSGGARYEQYF.

V gene TRBV12-2 combines with J gene TRBJ1-2; TRBD1, the table's D call, was not compared with the DNA. TRBV12-2 is a known pseudogene. There are 11 residues in the CDR3. The CDR3 DNA is TGTGCGGTTGGGGCAGAGAATGGCTACACCTTC. Translating it yields CAVGAENGYTF.